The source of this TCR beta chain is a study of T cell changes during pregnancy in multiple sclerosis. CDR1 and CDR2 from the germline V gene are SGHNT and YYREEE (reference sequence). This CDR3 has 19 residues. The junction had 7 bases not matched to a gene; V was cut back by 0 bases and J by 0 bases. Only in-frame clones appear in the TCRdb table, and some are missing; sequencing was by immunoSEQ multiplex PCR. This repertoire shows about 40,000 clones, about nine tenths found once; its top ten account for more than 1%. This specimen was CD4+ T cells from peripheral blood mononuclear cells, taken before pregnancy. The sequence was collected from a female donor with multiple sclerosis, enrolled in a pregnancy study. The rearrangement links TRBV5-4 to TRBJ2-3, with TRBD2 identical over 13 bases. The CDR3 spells CASSLAGLAGYGSTDTQYF. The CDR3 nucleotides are TGTGCCAGCAGCTTGGCGGGACTAGCGGGATATGGTAGCACAGATACGCAGTATTTT.